The 16 T cell receptor beta chains in this list originate from one sample, sequenced in a study of T cell responses to AZD1222 COVID-19 vaccine (dated by TCRdb to about 2021). Preparation of the library involved the immunoSEQ multiplex PCR assay. TCRdb obtained this table from immuneACCESS and retained in-frame rearrangements with V and J assigned. These tables miss some clones; where compared with another copy, unresolved V genes account for less than half of the shortfall, and the remainder is unexplained. The sample table records about 100,000 clones; roughly 89% of these occur just once. Of the sample, roughly a fifth falls within the top ten clones. The sample's time point label is to be understood as: baseline before first vaccination. The material sequenced was peripheral blood, taken on day 0 of AZD1222 vaccination. These TCRs come from an adult in good health.

The chain carries TRBV4-1 and TRBJ1-6; 7 nucleotides line up with TRBD1. This CDR3 comprises 15 residues. Germline trimming cut 1 base from V and 7 bases from J; bases unmatched to any gene: 4. Germline V gene lookup returns CDR1 MGHRA and CDR2 YSYEKL. CDR3 in amino acids: CASSQADRWNSPLHF. Here the CDR3 DNA reads TGCGCCAGCAGCCAAGCGGACAGGTGGAATTCACCCCTCCACTTT.

This chain connects TRBV4-1 to TRBJ2-5; D might be TRBD2 (5 bases). Germline assignment: CDR1 MGHRA and CDR2 YSYEKL. The length of the CDR3 is 17 residues. V lost 4 bases and J lost 2, with 20 bases in between. CDR3 amino acids: CASSRGPAFTTQETQYF. In nucleotides, the CDR3 is TGCGCCAGCAGCCGAGGGCCTGCGTTTACCACTCAAGAGACCCAGTACTTC.

J is TRBJ1-4 and V is TRBV4-3; D is ambiguous. Trimming stripped 1 base from V and 7 bases from J, with 16 bases between. Germline CDR1 and CDR2: LGHNA and YSLEER. CDR3 length equals 16 residues. The CDR3 sequence: CASSQGMTETGEKLFF. For the CDR3, the DNA is TGCGCCAGCAGCCAAGGGATGACGGAAACCGGTGAAAAACTGTTTTTT.

This clone came up once. The V call is TRBV3-1 (or the pseudogene TRBV3-2), the J call TRBJ1-5; maybe TRBD1 (6 bases). CDR3 length equals 14 residues. V was pared by 0 bases and J by 7 bases, with 10 bases between. Germline V gene data show CDR1 as LGHDT and CDR2 as YNNKEL (reference sequence). CDR3 DNA: TGTGCCAGCAGCCAAGACGCAGGGGCCCAGCCCCAGCATTTT. It specifies CASSQDAGAQPQHF.

The chain couples TRBV5-6 to TRBJ1-1; no reliable D call. Germline V gene sequence: CDR1 SGHDT, CDR2 YYEEEE. V was clipped by 9 bases and J by 11 bases, with 14 bases between them. The CDR3 has 10 amino acids. CDR3: CANKDGWAFF. CDR3 DNA sequence: TGTGCCAACAAAGACGGGTGGGCTTTCTTT.

This rearrangement joins TRBV4-3 to TRBJ1-2; maybe TRBD1 (5 bases). The V end was cut by 6 bases, the J end by 2 bases, with 7 bases between. The CDR3 is made up of 12 amino acids. Germline-derived CDR1 and CDR2 are LGHNA and YSLEER. The CDR3: CASRGGNYGYTF. The CDR3 bases are TGCGCCAGCAGGGGGGGAAACTATGGCTACACCTTC.

This chain connects TRBV9 to TRBJ2-6; D tentatively reads TRBD1 or TRBD2 (7 bases each). This CDR3 is built from 19 residues. CDR1 and CDR2 (germline): SGDLS, YYNGEE. With 2 bases removed from V and 0 bases from J, the gap between germline ends came to 18 bases. CDR3 nucleotides: TGTGCCAGCAGCGTCCAGGGGGGGACAGCTAGCTCTGGGGCCAACGTCCTGACTTTC. It encodes CASSVQGGTASSGANVLTF.

The CDR3 coding sequence is TGTGCCAGCAGTCTCAGAAGCGGGTTTTTGAACACCGGGGAGCTGTTTTTT. It is translated as CASSLRSGFLNTGELFF. The rearrangement uses TRBV6-2 or TRBV6-3 and TRBJ2-2, with a tentative D call TRBD2 (6 bases). The germline CDR1 and CDR2 sequences are MNHEY and SVGEGT. Trimming took 5 bases from V and 1 from J, leaving 17 bases between them. This CDR3 comprises 17 residues.

The chain carries TRBV18 and TRBJ2-7; D is undetermined. The CDR3 covers 13 residues. The V gene's germline CDR1 is KGHSH and CDR2 LQKENI. Trimming stripped 3 bases from V and 1 base from J, with 7 bases between. Here the CDR3 reads CASSPLGSYEQYF. CDR3 sequence (DNA): TGTGCCAGCTCACCGTTGGGTTCCTACGAGCAGTACTTC.

The genes are TRBV4-1 and TRBJ1-5; D ambiguous. V dropped 3 bases and J dropped 3 bases, with 12 bases sitting between them. CDR3 size: 15 residues. Germline V gives CDR1 MGHRA, CDR2 YSYEKL. This CDR3 is CASSQRTPTNQPQHF. The CDR3, as DNA: TGCGCCAGCAGCCAGCGGACCCCCACCAATCAGCCCCAGCATTTT.

Only one count was recorded for this clone. V is TRBV28 and J is TRBJ1-5; D gene ambiguous. The CDR3 length is 14 residues. CDR1 and CDR2 from the germline V gene are MDHEN and SYDVKM. The V and J ends lost 4 bases and 4 bases respectively, with 11 bases between them. For the CDR3, the DNA is TGTGCCAGCAGTTCTTTACCCGATAATCAGCCCCAGCATTTT. Its protein product is CASSSLPDNQPQHF.

This clone was seen only once. This chain connects TRBV7-2 to TRBJ1-2; no clear D. The ends were cut back, 2 bases at V and 7 bases at J, with 14 bases in the middle. Per the germline V gene, CDR1 is SGHTA and CDR2 is FQGNSA. CDR3 length: 14 amino acids. In nucleotides, the CDR3 is TGTGCCAGCAGCTTATTTGGACCCGAGGGTGGCTACACCTTC. It is translated as CASSLFGPEGGYTF.

The gene calls are TRBV30 and TRBJ2-7; 10 bases are a match to TRBD2. The CDR3 has 14 residues. The V gene end was trimmed by 3 bases and the J gene end by 0 bases; junction bases not matched to a gene: 2. CDR1 and CDR2 from the germline V gene are GTSNPN and SVGIG (reference sequence). This CDR3 is CAWRLAGSSYEQYF. The CDR3 bases are TGTGCCTGGAGACTAGCGGGGAGCTCCTACGAGCAGTACTTC.

The chain is built from TRBV5-1 and TRBJ1-1; 7 bases agree with TRBD1. Germline V gene sequence: CDR1 SGHRS, CDR2 YFSETQ. The CDR3 runs 14 residues. V lost 2 bases to trimming and J lost 3 bases; unmatched junction nucleotides: 4. CDR3 nucleotide sequence: TGCGCCAGCAGCTTAGGGGGCGTTTACACTGAAGCTTTCTTT. Residues: CASSLGGVYTEAFF.

The CDR3 region has the DNA TGTGCCAGCAGAGAACAGGGGGCCAGCTATGGCTACACCTTC. Its protein product is CASREQGASYGYTF. This chain connects TRBV2 to TRBJ1-2; 9 nucleotides line up with TRBD1. CDR3 size: 14 residues. Trimming cost V 6 bases and J 4 bases; bases outside gene matches: 6. Germline V gives CDR1 SNHLY, CDR2 FYNNEI.

This chain connects TRBV19 to TRBJ2-2; tentatively, D is TRBD1 (6 bases). The CDR3 contains 15 residues. The V end was cut by 2 bases, the J end by 4 bases, with 11 bases between. Germline CDR1 LNHDA, CDR2 SQIVND (reference sequence). CDR3 sequence: CASSIQGMGTGELFF. CDR3 sequence (DNA): TGTGCCAGTAGTATACAGGGGATGGGCACCGGGGAGCTGTTTTTT.